The rows below give T cell receptor beta chains drawn from one sample of a study of PD-L1 blockade in urothelial cancer. Sequencing used immunoSEQ multiplex PCR; TCRdb keeps in-frame clones, though not all of them. This table holds 85,000 to 90,000 clones, over 75% found once. Sequencing used PBMCs, obtained around atezolizumab (anti-PD-L1) treatment. These receptors originate from a man in his 60s with urothelial cancer. CDR3s include the opening cysteine and the closing phenylalanine or tryptophan. Fields, in order: clone size, D gene, J gene, V gene, CDR3 protein, CDR3 DNA. D genes are given only for firm matches. Expanded clones are given a class, and other clones once, few, many or no size at all.

clone size: .; D gene: .; J gene: TRBJ2-2; V gene: TRBV16; CDR3 protein: CASSQWTVTGELFF; CDR3 DNA: TGTGCCAGCAGCCAGTGGACAGTAACCGGGGAGCTGTTTTTT
clone size: .; D gene: .; J gene: TRBJ1-4; V gene: TRBV13; CDR3 protein: CASSFRWRSATNEKLFF; CDR3 DNA: TGTGCCAGCAGCTTTCGATGGAGGAGCGCAACTAATGAAAAACTGTTTTTT
clone size: .; D gene: TRBD1; J gene: TRBJ1-3; V gene: TRBV6-5; CDR3 protein: CASSRDRERNTIYF; CDR3 DNA: TGTGCCAGCAGTCGGGACAGGGAGAGAAACACCATATATTTT
clone size: .; D gene: .; J gene: TRBJ2-7; V gene: TRBV11-3; CDR3 protein: CASSLGGFYEQYF; CDR3 DNA: TGTGCCAGCAGCTTAGGCGGGTTCTACGAGCAGTACTTC
clone size: .; D gene: TRBD2; J gene: TRBJ2-3; V gene: TRBV27; CDR3 protein: CASSLAGPAGGTDTQYF; CDR3 DNA: TGTGCCAGCAGTTTAGCGGGACCCGCGGGGGGCACAGATACGCAGTATTTT
clone size: .; D gene: TRBD2; J gene: TRBJ2-1; V gene: TRBV19; CDR3 protein: CASSPPSGMGNEQFF; CDR3 DNA: TGTGCCAGTAGTCCTCCGAGCGGGATGGGTAATGAGCAGTTCTTC
clone size: .; D gene: .; J gene: TRBJ2-1; V gene: TRBV19; CDR3 protein: CASSISSYNEQFF; CDR3 DNA: TGTGCCAGTAGTATATCTAGCTACAATGAGCAGTTCTTC
clone size: .; D gene: .; J gene: TRBJ2-5; V gene: TRBV10-1; CDR3 protein: CASRDSGEETQYF; CDR3 DNA: TGCGCCAGCAGGGACTCAGGAGAAGAGACCCAGTACTTC
clone size: .; D gene: .; J gene: TRBJ1-2; V gene: TRBV4-2; CDR3 protein: CASSREGYGYTF; CDR3 DNA: TGTGCCAGCAGCCGGGAGGGGTACGGCTACACCTTC
clone size: .; D gene: TRBD2; J gene: TRBJ2-2; V gene: TRBV7-3; CDR3 protein: CASSFSPGLAGGELFF; CDR3 DNA: TGTGCCAGCAGCTTTAGTCCGGGACTAGCGGGCGGGGAGCTGTTTTTT
clone size: .; D gene: TRBD1; J gene: TRBJ1-2; V gene: TRBV19; CDR3 protein: CASSIDRGRYGYTF; CDR3 DNA: TGTGCCAGTAGTATTGACAGGGGACGCTATGGCTACACCTTC
clone size: few; D gene: .; J gene: TRBJ2-4; V gene: TRBV7-9; CDR3 protein: CASSSPLDRKNIQYF; CDR3 DNA: TGTGCCAGCAGCTCTCCTTTGGACAGAAAAAACATTCAGTACTTC
clone size: .; D gene: TRBD1; J gene: TRBJ2-7; V gene: TRBV28; CDR3 protein: CASSLGGQGGFGQYF; CDR3 DNA: TGTGCCAGCAGTTTAGGGGGACAGGGGGGTTTCGGGCAGTACTTC
clone size: .; D gene: TRBD1; J gene: TRBJ2-1; V gene: TRBV28; CDR3 protein: CASRDHPGQGGNEQFF; CDR3 DNA: TGTGCCAGCAGAGACCATCCGGGACAGGGAGGCAATGAGCAGTTCTTC
clone size: few; D gene: .; J gene: TRBJ2-1; V gene: TRBV5-6; CDR3 protein: CASSFLAFHEQFF; CDR3 DNA: TGTGCCAGCAGCTTTTTGGCTTTCCATGAGCAGTTCTTC
clone size: .; D gene: TRBD1; J gene: TRBJ2-4; V gene: TRBV4-1; CDR3 protein: CASSQERTGASEAKNIQYF; CDR3 DNA: TGCGCCAGCAGCCAAGAGAGGACAGGGGCTTCGGAAGCCAAAAACATTCAGTACTTC
clone size: .; D gene: TRBD2; J gene: TRBJ2-1; V gene: TRBV19; CDR3 protein: CASSATSLYNEQFF; CDR3 DNA: TGTGCCAGTAGTGCGACTAGCCTCTACAATGAGCAGTTCTTC
clone size: .; D gene: TRBD2; J gene: TRBJ2-3; V gene: TRBV2; CDR3 protein: CASSANELAEPSKYF; CDR3 DNA: TGTGCCAGCAGCGCAAACGAACTAGCGGAGCCCTCCAAGTATTTT
clone size: .; D gene: .; J gene: TRBJ1-1; V gene: TRBV5-8; CDR3 protein: CASSSTANTEAFF; CDR3 DNA: TGTGCCAGCAGCTCGACAGCAAACACTGAAGCTTTCTTT
clone size: few; D gene: TRBD1; J gene: TRBJ1-1; V gene: TRBV11-3; CDR3 protein: CASSPGQGMNTEAFF; CDR3 DNA: TGTGCCAGCAGCCCTGGACAGGGAATGAACACTGAAGCTTTCTTT
clone size: .; D gene: .; J gene: TRBJ2-2; V gene: TRBV18; CDR3 protein: CASSPPEANTGELFF; CDR3 DNA: TGTGCCAGCTCACCACCGGAGGCAAACACCGGGGAGCTGTTTTTT
clone size: .; D gene: .; J gene: TRBJ2-1; V gene: TRBV7-3; CDR3 protein: CASSLSKGQGIHEQFF; CDR3 DNA: TGTGCCAGCAGCTTAAGTAAAGGACAAGGGATCCATGAGCAGTTCTTC
clone size: once; D gene: .; J gene: TRBJ2-5; V gene: TRBV6-1; CDR3 protein: CASSGRGGPAETQYF; CDR3 DNA: TGTGCCAGCAGTGGAAGGGGTGGGCCTGCAGAGACCCAGTACTTC
clone size: .; D gene: .; J gene: TRBJ2-5; V gene: TRBV20-1; CDR3 protein: CSALLRETQYF; CDR3 DNA: TGCAGTGCTCTGCTACGCGAGACCCAGTACTTC
clone size: .; D gene: TRBD2; J gene: TRBJ2-5; V gene: TRBV30; CDR3 protein: CAWSVPPGGVQETQYF; CDR3 DNA: TGTGCCTGGAGTGTACCCCCCGGGGGGGTACAAGAGACCCAGTACTTC
clone size: .; D gene: .; J gene: TRBJ1-1; V gene: TRBV7-6; CDR3 protein: CASSRLGRGNTEAFF; CDR3 DNA: TGTGCCAGCAGCCGCCTTGGTAGGGGGAACACTGAAGCTTTCTTT
clone size: .; D gene: .; J gene: TRBJ1-1; V gene: TRBV9; CDR3 protein: CASSVSGLNTEAFF; CDR3 DNA: TGTGCCAGCAGCGTCTCTGGGCTGAACACTGAAGCTTTCTTT
clone size: .; D gene: .; J gene: TRBJ2-3; V gene: TRBV28; CDR3 protein: CASRRMTDTQYF; CDR3 DNA: TGTGCCAGCAGGAGGATGACAGATACGCAGTATTTT
clone size: .; D gene: TRBD1; J gene: TRBJ2-2; V gene: TRBV7-3; CDR3 protein: CASSLRQGTGELFF; CDR3 DNA: TGTGCCAGCAGCTTACGACAGGGTACCGGGGAGCTGTTTTTT
clone size: .; D gene: .; J gene: TRBJ1-2; V gene: TRBV19; CDR3 protein: CASSIDRTGGYTF; CDR3 DNA: TGTGCCAGTAGTATAGATCGGACTGGCGGCTACACCTTC
clone size: once; D gene: .; J gene: TRBJ2-3; V gene: TRBV6-5; CDR3 protein: CASSYSARPDTQYF; CDR3 DNA: TGTGCCAGCAGTTACTCGGCACGTCCAGATACGCAGTATTTT
clone size: .; D gene: .; J gene: TRBJ1-1; V gene: TRBV12-5; CDR3 protein: CASGLVVGGRRATEAFF; CDR3 DNA: TGTGCTAGTGGTTTGGTGGTGGGGGGGCGGAGGGCCACTGAAGCTTTCTTT
clone size: .; D gene: .; J gene: TRBJ2-1; V gene: TRBV4-1; CDR3 protein: CASSPRGSYNEQFF; CDR3 DNA: TGCGCCAGCAGCCCCAGGGGCTCCTACAATGAGCAGTTCTTC
clone size: once; D gene: TRBD1; J gene: TRBJ1-2; V gene: TRBV18; CDR3 protein: CASSLEGAGGYTF; CDR3 DNA: TGTGCCAGCTCGCTCGAGGGGGCCGGTGGCTACACCTTC
clone size: .; D gene: TRBD2; J gene: TRBJ2-1; V gene: TRBV7-3; CDR3 protein: CASSKMGSGGADNEQFF; CDR3 DNA: TGTGCCAGCAGCAAAATGGGTAGCGGGGGGGCGGACAATGAGCAGTTCTTC